These T cell receptor beta chains were read from a single sample in a study of control samples from healthy donors and cancer patients. Generated by immunoSEQ multiplex PCR, the TCRdb table keeps only in-frame clones and is missing some. The profile covers approximately 100,000 clones, with roughly 89% appearing a single time and under 4% taken by the ten largest. Sequenced material: blood. All receptors derive from a human donor in good health. The donor label of this sample is uncertain. CDR3s include the opening cysteine and the closing phenylalanine or tryptophan. Fields, in order: V gene, clone size, D gene, CDR3 length, J gene, CDR3 protein, CDR3 DNA. D genes are given only for firm matches. Clone size is stated in some rows and not others, as once, few, many or a class when expanded.

TRBV19	-	TRBD2	16	TRBJ2-2	CASSMVTGGNTGELFF	TGTGCCAGTAGTATGGTGACGGGGGGAAACACCGGGGAGCTGTTTTTT
TRBV7-2	-	-	14	TRBJ2-3	CASSPQGGLNTQYF	TGTGCCAGCAGCCCTCAGGGGGGGTTGAATACGCAGTATTTT
TRBV4-1	-	-	9	TRBJ1-2	CASSRGYTF	TGCGCCAGCAGCCGCGGCTACACCTTC
TRBV12-3/TRBV12-4	-	-	13	TRBJ1-3	CASSPGGGNTIYF	TGTGCCAGCAGCCCCGGGGGTGGAAACACCATATATTTT
TRBV3-1/TRBV3-2	few	-	13	TRBJ1-5	CASCEGGNQPQHF	TGTGCCAGCTGTGAGGGAGGCAATCAGCCCCAGCATTTT
TRBV3-1/TRBV3-2	-	-	15	TRBJ1-6	CASSQAGSYNSPLHF	TGTGCCAGCAGCCAAGCAGGGTCCTATAATTCACCCCTCCACTTT
TRBV19	-	-	16	TRBJ1-4	CARTFTKGSGNEKLFF	TGTGCCAGGACCTTTACAAAGGGCTCAGGAAACGAAAAACTGTTTTTT
TRBV5-4	-	-	15	TRBJ2-5	CASSLPQVRQETQYF	TGTGCCAGCAGCTTGCCACAGGTCCGACAAGAGACCCAGTACTTC
TRBV5-4	-	TRBD2	12	TRBJ2-7	CASSWGGYEQYF	TGTGCCAGCAGCTGGGGGGGCTACGAGCAGTACTTC
TRBV12-3/TRBV12-4	-	-	12	TRBJ2-7	CASSLEGHEQYF	TGTGCCAGCAGTTTAGAAGGACACGAGCAGTACTTC
TRBV4-1	-	-	15	TRBJ2-2	CASSQERANTGELFF	TGCGCCAGCAGCCAAGAAAGAGCGAACACCGGGGAGCTGTTTTTT
TRBV14	-	TRBD1	13	TRBJ1-6	CASGQVSSSPLHF	TGTGCCAGCGGACAGGTGTCTTCCTCACCCCTCCACTTT
TRBV19	-	-	13	TRBJ1-5	CASSMTAQQPQHF	TGTGCCAGTAGTATGACAGCCCAACAGCCCCAGCATTTT
TRBV2	-	TRBD2	14	TRBJ2-5	CASSGREEQETQYF	TGTGCCAGCAGCGGCCGGGAGGAACAAGAGACCCAGTACTTC
TRBV11-1	-	-	15	TRBJ2-1	CASSLDDPGLNEQFF	TGTGCCAGCAGCTTAGACGATCCAGGGCTGAATGAGCAGTTCTTC